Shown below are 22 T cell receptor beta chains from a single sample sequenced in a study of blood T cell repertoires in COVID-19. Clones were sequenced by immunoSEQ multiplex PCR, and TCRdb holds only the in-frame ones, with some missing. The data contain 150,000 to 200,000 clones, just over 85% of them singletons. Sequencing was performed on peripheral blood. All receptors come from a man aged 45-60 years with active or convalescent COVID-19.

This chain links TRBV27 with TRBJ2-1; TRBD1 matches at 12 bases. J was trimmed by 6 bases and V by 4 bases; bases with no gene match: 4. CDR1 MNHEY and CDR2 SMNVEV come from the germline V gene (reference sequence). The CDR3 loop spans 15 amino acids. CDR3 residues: CASSSWDRGLNEQFF. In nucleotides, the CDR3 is TGTGCCAGCAGTTCCTGGGACAGGGGGCTCAATGAGCAGTTCTTC.

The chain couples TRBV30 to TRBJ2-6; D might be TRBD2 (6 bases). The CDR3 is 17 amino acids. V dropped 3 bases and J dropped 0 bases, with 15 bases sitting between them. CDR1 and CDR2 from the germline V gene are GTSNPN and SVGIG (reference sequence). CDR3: CAWRDPSESSGANVLTF. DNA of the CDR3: TGTGCCTGGAGGGACCCTAGCGAGAGCTCTGGGGCCAACGTCCTGACTTTC.

The CDR3 DNA follows: TGTGCCAGCAGTTTCAGGGGGGCCTACAATGAGCAGTTCTTC. Protein sequence: CASSFRGAYNEQFF. The chain couples TRBV11-2 to TRBJ2-1, with a tentative D call TRBD1 (7 bases). The CDR3 sequence is 14 residues long. Deletions cut 6 bases from V and 2 bases from J, with 11 bases between. Germline V gene data show CDR1 as SGHAT and CDR2 as FQNNGV.

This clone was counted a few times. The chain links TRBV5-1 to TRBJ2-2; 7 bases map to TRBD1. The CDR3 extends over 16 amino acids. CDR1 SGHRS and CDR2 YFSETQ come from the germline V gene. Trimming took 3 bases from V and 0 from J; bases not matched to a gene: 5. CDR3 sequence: CASSWKTGTNTGELFF. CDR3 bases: TGCGCCAGCAGCTGGAAGACAGGGACGAACACCGGGGAGCTGTTTTTT. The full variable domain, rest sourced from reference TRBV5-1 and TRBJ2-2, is KAGVTQTPRYLIKTRGQQVTLSCSPISGHRSVSWYQQTPGQGLQFLFEYFSETQRNKGNFPGRFSGRQFSNSRSEMNVSTLELGDSALYLCASSWKTGTNTGELFFGEGSRLTVL.

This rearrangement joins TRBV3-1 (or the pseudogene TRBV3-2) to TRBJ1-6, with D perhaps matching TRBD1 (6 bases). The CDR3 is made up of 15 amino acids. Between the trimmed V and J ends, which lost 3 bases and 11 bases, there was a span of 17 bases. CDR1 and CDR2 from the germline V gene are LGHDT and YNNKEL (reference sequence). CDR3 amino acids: CASSHEADRGTPLHF. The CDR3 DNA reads TGTGCCAGCAGCCATGAAGCGGACAGAGGAACACCCCTCCACTTT.

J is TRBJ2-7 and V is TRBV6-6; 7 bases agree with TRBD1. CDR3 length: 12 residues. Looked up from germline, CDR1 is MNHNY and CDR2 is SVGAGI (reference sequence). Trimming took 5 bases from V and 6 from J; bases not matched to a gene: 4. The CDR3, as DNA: TGTGCCAGCAGTACAACAGGGGTCGAGCAGTACTTC. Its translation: CASSTTGVEQYF.

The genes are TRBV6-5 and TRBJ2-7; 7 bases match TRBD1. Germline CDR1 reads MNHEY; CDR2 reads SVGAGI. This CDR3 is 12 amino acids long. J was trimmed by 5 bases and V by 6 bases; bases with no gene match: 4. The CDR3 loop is CASSTDRDEQYF. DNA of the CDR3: TGTGCCAGCAGCACCGACAGGGACGAGCAGTACTTC.

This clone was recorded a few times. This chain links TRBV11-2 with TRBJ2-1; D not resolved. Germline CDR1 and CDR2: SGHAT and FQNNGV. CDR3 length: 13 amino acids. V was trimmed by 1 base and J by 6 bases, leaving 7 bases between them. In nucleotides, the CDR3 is TGTGCCAGCAGCTTAGCCCTAGGCAATGAGCAGTTCTTC. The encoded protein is CASSLALGNEQFF.

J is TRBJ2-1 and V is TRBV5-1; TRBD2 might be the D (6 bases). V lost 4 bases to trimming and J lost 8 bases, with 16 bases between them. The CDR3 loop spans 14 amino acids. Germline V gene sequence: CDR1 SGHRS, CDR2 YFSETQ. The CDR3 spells CASSGGLVDYEQFF. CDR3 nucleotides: TGCGCCAGCAGCGGGGGACTGGTAGATTATGAGCAGTTCTTC.

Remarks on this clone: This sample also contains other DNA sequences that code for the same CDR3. The CDR3 is CASSVGSSYNEQFF. The CDR3 bases are TGTGCCAGCAGCGTCGGTAGCTCCTACAATGAGCAGTTCTTC. The chain carries TRBV9 and TRBJ2-1; D unresolved. The CDR3 covers 14 residues. V lost 2 bases to trimming and J lost 0 bases, with 6 bases between them. Germline V lookup: CDR1 SGDLS, CDR2 YYNGEE.

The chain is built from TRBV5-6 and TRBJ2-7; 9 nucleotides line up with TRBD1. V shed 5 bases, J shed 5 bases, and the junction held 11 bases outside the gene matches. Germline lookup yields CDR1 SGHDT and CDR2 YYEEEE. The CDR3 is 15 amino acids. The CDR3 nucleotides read TGTGCCAGCAGACAAGCCGGGACAGGGCTCCACGAGCAGTACTTC. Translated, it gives CASRQAGTGLHEQYF.

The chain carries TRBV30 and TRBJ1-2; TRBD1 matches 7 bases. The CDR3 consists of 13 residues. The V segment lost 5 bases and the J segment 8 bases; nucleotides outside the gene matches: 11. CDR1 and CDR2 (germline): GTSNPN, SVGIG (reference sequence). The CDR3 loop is CAWDLQGVRGYTF. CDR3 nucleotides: TGTGCCTGGGACCTCCAGGGGGTCCGGGGCTACACCTTC.

CDR3 bases: TGTGCCAGTAGTATCGCCCTCGGGGGGAACACTGAAGCTTTCTTT. Residues: CASSIALGGNTEAFF. The chain uses TRBV19 and TRBJ1-1; a weak D match, TRBD1 (5 bases). Trimming pared 3 bases from V and 1 base from J, leaving 12 bases between. CDR3 size: 15 residues. Germline CDR1 and CDR2: LNHDA and SQIVND (reference sequence).

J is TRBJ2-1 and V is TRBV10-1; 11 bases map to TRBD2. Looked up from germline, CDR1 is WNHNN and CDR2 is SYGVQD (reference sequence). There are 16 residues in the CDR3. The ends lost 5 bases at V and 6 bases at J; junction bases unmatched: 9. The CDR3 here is CASSWTSGYNPNEQFF. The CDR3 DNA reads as TGCGCCAGCAGTTGGACTAGCGGGTATAACCCCAATGAGCAGTTCTTC.

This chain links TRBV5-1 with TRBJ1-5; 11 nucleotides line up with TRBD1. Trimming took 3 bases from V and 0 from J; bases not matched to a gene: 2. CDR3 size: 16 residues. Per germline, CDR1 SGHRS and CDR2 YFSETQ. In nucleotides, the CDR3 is TGCGCCAGCAGCTATGGGACAGGGGGTAGCAATCAGCCCCAGCATTTT. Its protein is CASSYGTGGSNQPQHF.

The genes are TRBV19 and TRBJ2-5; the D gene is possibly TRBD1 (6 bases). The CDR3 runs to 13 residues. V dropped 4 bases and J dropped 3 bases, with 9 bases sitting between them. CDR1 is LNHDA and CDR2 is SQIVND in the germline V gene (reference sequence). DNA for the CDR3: TGTGCCAGTAGTAATGGACAGAAAGAGACCCAGTACTTC. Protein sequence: CASSNGQKETQYF.

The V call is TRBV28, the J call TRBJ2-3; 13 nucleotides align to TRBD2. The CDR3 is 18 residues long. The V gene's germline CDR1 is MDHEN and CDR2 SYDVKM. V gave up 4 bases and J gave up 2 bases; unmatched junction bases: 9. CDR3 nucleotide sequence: TGTGCCAGCAGTTCAGGACTAGCGGGGGCCCGGCACACAGATACGCAGTATTTT. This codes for CASSSGLAGARHTDTQYF. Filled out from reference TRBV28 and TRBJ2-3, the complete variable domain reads DVKVTQSSRYLVKRTGEKVFLECVQDMDHENMFWYRQDPGLGLRLIYFSYDVKMKEKGDIPEGYSVSREKKERFSLILESASTNQTSMYLCASSSGLAGARHTDTQYFGPGTRLTVL.

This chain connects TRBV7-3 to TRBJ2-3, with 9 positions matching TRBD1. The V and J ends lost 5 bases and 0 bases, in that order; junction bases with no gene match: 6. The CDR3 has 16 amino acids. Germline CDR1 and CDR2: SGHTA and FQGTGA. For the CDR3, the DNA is TGTGCCAGCAGCCAAGGACAGGGGCTGAGCACAGATACGCAGTATTTT. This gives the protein CASSQGQGLSTDTQYF.

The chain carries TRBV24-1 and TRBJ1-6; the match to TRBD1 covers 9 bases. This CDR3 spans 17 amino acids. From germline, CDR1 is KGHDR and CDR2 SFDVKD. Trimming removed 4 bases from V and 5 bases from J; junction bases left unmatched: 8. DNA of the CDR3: TGTGCCACCAGTGACAAGGACAGGGGAATCGATAATTCACCCCTCCACTTT. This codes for CATSDKDRGIDNSPLHF.

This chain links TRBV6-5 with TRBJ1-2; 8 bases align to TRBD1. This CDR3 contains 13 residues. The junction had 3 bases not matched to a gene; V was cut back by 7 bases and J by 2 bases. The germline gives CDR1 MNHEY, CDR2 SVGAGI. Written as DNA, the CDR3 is TGTGCCAGCAACCGACAGGGGAACTATGGCTACACCTTC. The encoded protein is CASNRQGNYGYTF.

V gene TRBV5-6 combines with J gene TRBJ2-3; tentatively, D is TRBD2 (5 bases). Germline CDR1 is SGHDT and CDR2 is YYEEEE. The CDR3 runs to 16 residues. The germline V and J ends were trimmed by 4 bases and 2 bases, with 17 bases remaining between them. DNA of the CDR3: TGTGCCAGCAGCCCACAAGTTGCAGACTACACAGATACGCAGTATTTT. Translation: CASSPQVADYTDTQYF. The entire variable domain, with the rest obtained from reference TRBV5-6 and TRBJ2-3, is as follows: DAGVTQSPTHLIKTRGQQVTLRCSPKSGHDTVSWYQQALGQGPQFIFQYYEEEERQRGNFPDRFSGHQFPNYSSELNVNALLLGDSALYLCASSPQVADYTDTQYFGPGTRLTVL.

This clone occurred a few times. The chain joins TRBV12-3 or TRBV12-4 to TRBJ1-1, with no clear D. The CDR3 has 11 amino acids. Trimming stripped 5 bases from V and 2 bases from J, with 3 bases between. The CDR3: CASSPNTEAFF. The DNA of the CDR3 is TGTGCCAGCAGTCCTAACACTGAAGCTTTCTTT.